The next 30 T cell receptor beta chains were all read from a single sample in a study of cytomegalovirus exposure and HLA in healthy donors. Vbeta (60) and Jbeta (13) primers were used in the PCR. Data came from immunoSEQ multiplex PCR; TCRdb stores just in-frame clones and leaves some out. The data show around 91,000 clones, with around 80% seen just once and approximately 2.7% held by the top ten. The specimen sequenced was PBMCs. All receptors derive from a male donor in good health and CMV-seropositive.

The genes are TRBV28 and TRBJ2-2, with 7 bases fitting TRBD2. Germline V gene data show CDR1 as MDHEN and CDR2 as SYDVKM. The CDR3 extends over 16 amino acids. V dropped 4 bases and J dropped 4; count of bases not matched to a gene: 9. The CDR3 region is CASSYEFGRFTGELFF. The CDR3 DNA is TGTGCCAGCAGTTATGAGTTCGGGAGGTTCACCGGGGAGCTGTTTTTT.

This rearrangement joins TRBV4-2 to TRBJ1-3, with D possibly being TRBD1 (5 bases). CDR3 length: 15 amino acids. Trimming shortened V by 6 bases and J by 0 bases, and 12 bases separated the two germline ends. Germline CDR1 is LGHNA and CDR2 is YNFKEQ. The CDR3 is CASRYDSSSGNTIYF. CDR3 in DNA: TGTGCCAGCAGGTACGACAGCAGCTCTGGAAACACCATATATTTT.

The rearrangement links TRBV19 to TRBJ2-7, with 9 positions matching TRBD1. V trimming: 2 bases; J trimming: 5 bases; junction bases outside the gene matches: 7. Germline V CDR1 and CDR2: LNHDA, SQIVND (reference sequence). The CDR3 sequence is 15 residues long. The CDR3 region has the DNA TGTGCCAGTAGTATACGGTACAGGGGGCTTCACGAGCAGTACTTC. Its translation is CASSIRYRGLHEQYF. The whole variable domain, remainder taken from reference TRBV19 and TRBJ2-7, is DGGITQSPKYLFRKEGQNVTLSCEQNLNHDAMYWYRQDPGQGLRLIYYSQIVNDFQKGDIAEGYSVSREKKESFPLTVTSAQKNPTAFYLCASSIRYRGLHEQYFGPGTRLTVT.

The chain links TRBV6-5 to TRBJ2-7; TRBD1 aligns across 10 bases. CDR1 MNHEY and CDR2 SVGAGI come from the germline V gene. The V segment lost 5 bases and the J segment 4 bases; nucleotides outside the gene matches: 8. CDR3 size: 15 residues. CDR3 sequence (DNA): TGTGCCAGCAGTGCGGACAGGGGGAATTTGTACGAGCAGTACTTC. Translating it yields CASSADRGNLYEQYF.

V and J are TRBV5-4 and TRBJ2-3; D not resolved. In germline, CDR1 is SGHNT, CDR2 YYREEE (reference sequence). The CDR3 loop spans 12 amino acids. The ends were cut back, 4 bases at V and 6 bases at J, with 9 bases in the middle. CDR3 residues: CASSRRLDTQYF. The CDR3 nucleotides are TGTGCCAGCAGCCGGCGGTTGGATACGCAGTATTTT.

The chain uses TRBV9 and TRBJ2-2; TRBD1 aligns across 7 bases. CDR3 size: 14 residues. V dropped 3 bases and J dropped 2; count of bases not matched to a gene: 1. Germline CDR1 is SGDLS and CDR2 is YYNGEE. This CDR3 is CASSGTGNTGELFF. The CDR3 DNA sequence: TGTGCCAGCAGCGGGACAGGAAACACCGGGGAGCTGTTTTTT.

The chain has TRBV14 and TRBJ1-1, with D uncertain. This CDR3 is built from 17 residues. Deletions cut 5 bases from V and 4 bases from J, with 23 bases between. Germline V lookup: CDR1 SGHDN, CDR2 FVKESK. The CDR3 DNA is TGTGCCAGCAGCTTAAGAGGGATCTCGTGGGTTGGCACTGAAGCTTTCTTT. Protein product: CASSLRGISWVGTEAFF.

The chain has TRBV7-2 and TRBJ2-1, with TRBD2 matching 15 bases. The CDR3 sequence is 18 residues long. V gave up 5 bases and J gave up 0 bases; unmatched junction bases: 5. The germline V gene has CDR1 SGHTA and CDR2 FQGNSA. The CDR3 bases are TGTGCCAGCAGCCACTGGACTAGCGGGAGGGCCTCCTACAATGAGCAGTTCTTC. This encodes CASSHWTSGRASYNEQFF.

The chain employs TRBV4-1 and TRBJ2-7; D may be TRBD2 (6 bases). The CDR3 extends over 18 amino acids. The ends were cut back, 0 bases at V and 0 bases at J, with 18 bases in the middle. The germline V gene has CDR1 MGHRA and CDR2 YSYEKL. The CDR3 DNA follows: TGCGCCAGCAGCCAAGATGATCTCGGGGGTGGGAGCTCCTACGAGCAGTACTTC. Encoded protein: CASSQDDLGGGSSYEQYF.

The CDR3: CASSLRRFRDSYGYTF. CDR3 nucleotides: TGTGCCAGCAGCTTAAGGCGATTCAGGGACAGCTATGGCTACACCTTC. The chain has TRBV7-8 and TRBJ1-2, with 7 bases aligning to TRBD1. Germline CDR1 reads SGHVS; CDR2 reads FQNEAQ. The CDR3 consists of 16 residues. J lost 4 bases, V lost 2 bases, and 10 bases had no gene match.

The CDR3 loop is CASSYSRQSYEQYF. The CDR3 DNA is TGTGCCAGCAGTTACTCCCGACAGAGCTACGAGCAGTACTTC. The V and J genes are TRBV6-5 and TRBJ2-7; TRBD1 is a possible D gene (5 bases). The CDR3 loop spans 14 amino acids. Germline CDR1 reads MNHEY; CDR2 reads SVGAGI. Trimming cost V 0 bases and J 3 bases, with 9 bases left between them.

This clone turned up a few times. The V gene is TRBV4-2, the J gene TRBJ2-3, with D unresolved. This CDR3 is 15 amino acids long. Germline V gene lookup returns CDR1 LGHNA and CDR2 YNFKEQ. V gave up 0 bases and J gave up 2 bases, with 9 bases separating them. CDR3 sequence: CASSQEKLNTDTQYF. The DNA of the CDR3 is TGTGCCAGCAGCCAAGAAAAGCTGAACACAGATACGCAGTATTTT.

The CDR3 nucleotides are TGTGCCAGCAGCCCGGGGGACAGGGGGGGAGACGAGCAGTACTTC. It encodes CASSPGDRGGDEQYF. The chain uses TRBV28 and TRBJ2-7; TRBD1 agrees at 11 bases. Germline CDR1 and CDR2: MDHEN and SYDVKM. The CDR3 extends over 15 amino acids. The junction had 9 bases not matched to a gene; V was cut back by 6 bases and J by 5 bases.

CDR3 protein: CASSLEREMGTQYF. As DNA, the CDR3 is TGTGCCAGCAGCTTAGAGCGGGAGATGGGGACCCAGTACTTC. J is TRBJ2-5 and V is TRBV11-2; TRBD2 matches 7 bases. CDR3 length: 14 residues. V was clipped by 0 bases and J by 7 bases; unmatched bases: 5. The germline gives CDR1 SGHAT, CDR2 FQNNGV.

J is TRBJ2-4 and V is TRBV7-9, with 7 nucleotides matching TRBD2. The CDR3 length is 15 residues. Trimming cost V 5 bases and J 4 bases; bases outside gene matches: 8. Germline V gives CDR1 SEHNR, CDR2 FQNEAQ (reference sequence). The CDR3 sequence is CASSVKLASKNIQYF. In DNA, the CDR3 is TGTGCCAGCAGCGTAAAACTAGCGTCGAAAAACATTCAGTACTTC.

The rearrangement links TRBV5-4 to TRBJ1-1; D not resolved. Trimming left V 0 bases short and J 3 bases short, with 12 bases between. The germline V gene has CDR1 SGHNT and CDR2 YYREEE (reference sequence). The CDR3 has 15 residues. The CDR3 reads CASSLVKRGDTEAFF. CDR3 sequence (DNA): TGTGCCAGCAGCTTGGTGAAGCGGGGTGACACTGAAGCTTTCTTT. The entire variable domain, with the rest obtained from reference TRBV5-4 and TRBJ1-1, is as follows: ETGVTQSPTHLIKTRGQQVTLRCSSQSGHNTVSWYQQALGQGPQFIFQYYREEENGRGNFPPRFSGLQFPNYSSELNVNALELDDSALYLCASSLVKRGDTEAFFGQGTRLTVV.

This chain links TRBV4-3 with TRBJ2-3, with 10 bases fitting TRBD2. Germline V gene data show CDR1 as LGHNA and CDR2 as YSLEER. The CDR3 has 21 residues. Germline trimming cut 0 bases from V and 1 base from J; bases unmatched to any gene: 16. In nucleotides, the CDR3 is TGCGCCAGCAGCCAAGATCTGCCCAGGGGGACAGGACTAGCGGGCACAGATACGCAGTATTTT. Translated, it gives CASSQDLPRGTGLAGTDTQYF.

The chain employs TRBV28 and TRBJ2-7, with 14 nucleotides matching TRBD2. V was clipped by 2 bases and J by 4 bases; unmatched bases: 13. The CDR3 extends over 19 amino acids. Germline V lookup: CDR1 MDHEN, CDR2 SYDVKM. CDR3 DNA: TGTGCCAGCAGTTTAGCTGGGGGGACTAGCGGGAGTTTTTTGTACGAGCAGTACTTC. Translating it yields CASSLAGGTSGSFLYEQYF.

This chain joins TRBV4-1 and TRBJ2-1; a weak D match, TRBD1 (5 bases). CDR3 size: 16 residues. The V end was cut by 4 bases, the J end by 0 bases, with 13 bases between. Per germline, CDR1 MGHRA and CDR2 YSYEKL. CDR3 bases: TGCGCCAGCAGCCCAAAGGACATGAGCTCCTACAATGAGCAGTTCTTC. It encodes CASSPKDMSSYNEQFF.

The chain is built from TRBV19 and TRBJ2-4, with D hard to call. This CDR3 spans 18 amino acids. Trimming stripped 1 base from V and 0 bases from J, with 16 bases between. Germline V gene lookup returns CDR1 LNHDA and CDR2 SQIVND (reference sequence). CDR3 in amino acids: CASSIVKIPRVAKNIQYF. The CDR3 DNA reads TGTGCCAGTAGTATAGTGAAGATCCCTCGGGTAGCCAAAAACATTCAGTACTTC.

The V call is TRBV5-1, the J call TRBJ2-5, with a weak D call TRBD2 (6 bases). There are 14 residues in the CDR3. CDR1 and CDR2 from the germline V gene are SGHRS and YFSETQ. Trimming pared 0 bases from V and 11 bases from J, leaving 17 bases between. DNA of the CDR3: TGCGCCAGCAGCTTGGGACGGGGGTTTGGGGAGCAGTACTTC. It yields the protein CASSLGRGFGEQYF.

V is TRBV6-1 and J is TRBJ1-2, with unresolved D. Germline CDR1 is MNHNS and CDR2 is SASEGT. V gave up 3 bases and J gave up 0 bases, with 11 bases separating them. This CDR3 is 15 amino acids long. CDR3 protein: CASSEVRGANYGYTF. The CDR3 DNA reads as TGTGCCAGCAGTGAGGTTCGCGGGGCTAACTATGGCTACACCTTC.

V usage is TRBV2 and J usage is TRBJ2-5, with D possibly being TRBD2 (6 bases). Trimming stripped 8 bases from V and 13 bases from J, with 20 bases between. This CDR3 is built from 12 residues. The germline V gene encodes CDR1 SNHLY and CDR2 FYNNEI. The CDR3 reads CASRSGTVRGYF. CDR3 nucleotide sequence: TGTGCCAGCCGGAGTGGGACTGTCCGTGGGTACTTC.

This sequence joins TRBV27 and TRBJ1-5; D is unclear. Germline CDR1 MNHEY, CDR2 SMNVEV (reference sequence). This CDR3 is built from 16 residues. V lost 2 bases and J 2 bases, leaving 13 bases between the germline ends. The CDR3 DNA reads TGTGCCAGCAGTTTAGGTTCCAGGAGGGGCAATCAGCCCCAGCATTTT. This gives the protein CASSLGSRRGNQPQHF.

CDR3 loop: CASSSRSTGELFF. In nucleotides, the CDR3 is TGTGCCAGCAGCTCGCGAAGCACCGGGGAGCTGTTTTTT. This chain connects TRBV11-2 to TRBJ2-2; D gene unclear. Germline V gives CDR1 SGHAT, CDR2 FQNNGV. V lost 4 bases, J lost 4 bases, and 7 bases lay in between. The CDR3 has 13 residues.

This clone was observed a few times. The sample carries other DNA sequences with the same CDR3. The chain employs TRBV18 and TRBJ2-7; D perhaps matches TRBD1 (6 bases). The CDR3 is made up of 13 amino acids. The germline V gene encodes CDR1 KGHSH and CDR2 LQKENI. V was clipped by 2 bases and J by 3 bases, with 8 bases between them. The DNA for the CDR3 is TGTGCCAGCTCACCAGGACAGAACTACGAGCAGTACTTC. Encoded protein: CASSPGQNYEQYF.

The chain recombines TRBV15 with TRBJ2-3; D may be TRBD2 (6 bases). Trimming stripped 5 bases from V and 2 bases from J, with 14 bases between. Germline loops: CDR1 LNHNV, CDR2 YYDKDF (reference sequence). There are 15 residues in the CDR3. The CDR3 protein is CATSRRREATDTQYF. CDR3 DNA: TGTGCCACCAGCCGTCGGCGGGAAGCCACAGATACGCAGTATTTT.

The gene calls are TRBV4-3 and TRBJ2-3; 7 bases fit TRBD2. The CDR3 has 12 residues. Germline lookup yields CDR1 LGHNA and CDR2 YSLEER. Trimming at V came to 2 bases and at J to 8 bases, leaving 1 base not matched to a gene. CDR3 bases: TGCGCCAGCAGCCAATGGGAGGGTACGCAGTATTTT. Protein product: CASSQWEGTQYF.

J is TRBJ2-3 and V is TRBV5-1; D possibly corresponds to TRBD2 (6 bases). CDR1 SGHRS and CDR2 YFSETQ come from the germline V gene. Trimming left V 4 bases short and J 5 bases short, with 14 bases between. This CDR3 region has 14 residues. CDR3 protein: CASSTELALDTQYF. The CDR3 DNA sequence: TGCGCCAGCAGCACGGAACTAGCCCTAGATACGCAGTATTTT.

The gene calls are TRBV5-1 and TRBJ2-5, with 10 bases aligning to TRBD2. Near its end, the DNA agrees better with TRBJ2-7, so the J call may be wrong. The germline gives CDR1 SGHRS, CDR2 YFSETQ. This CDR3 is 16 amino acids long. Written as DNA, the CDR3 is TGCGCCAGCAGCTTGGGGTCGGCTAGCGGGAGTTACGAGCAGTACTTC. Amino acid sequence: CASSLGSASGSYEQYF.